The text below deals with one T cell receptor beta chain. As yet, its antigen is unknown. This sample is drawn from a study of monozygotic twins with inflammatory bowel disease. Following a re-call of the 5' RACE reads, TCRdb has one entry per CDR3 protein and lacks DNA. The sample holds about 420,000 distinct CDR3 sequences. Study observations and caveats: The authors could not tell different T cell subtypes apart. IBD patients had lower TCRbeta diversity (inverse Simpson) than healthy co-twins.

This TCR derives from a human donor with ulcerative colitis or Crohn's disease, or a healthy co-twin of an affected twin (not recorded which). The sequenced material came from blood.

The chain's CDR3 is CASSVDGGAVGELFF. This sequence joins TRBV9 and TRBJ2-2; absent DNA, TCRdb's TRBD1 call cannot be checked. Germline CDR1 and CDR2: SGDLS and YYNGEE. The CDR3 sequence is 15 residues long.